This TCR beta chain was captured in a study of T-cell reconstitution after alpha-beta-depleted transplantation in children. Unique molecular identifiers featured in how the TCRbeta library was prepared. TCRdb re-called the PCR reads with MiXCR, one entry per CDR3 protein. The sample carries about 500,000 distinct CDR3 sequences, 30% to 35% recorded once. Germline-derived CDR1 and CDR2 are SGHRS and YFSETQ. V was clipped by 8 bases and J by 5 bases, with 13 bases between them. CDR3 length: 12 residues. The sample holds a few counts of this clonotype. The V and J genes are TRBV5-1 and TRBJ1-1; weak D call: TRBD1 (5 bases). Sequenced here: PBMCs from the stem cell graft donor, sampled from the stem cell graft. This receptor was taken from a human donor who donated a stem cell graft to a child with aplastic anemia. The CDR3: CASSPGLTEAFF. In nucleotides, the CDR3 is TGCGCCAGTTCTCCGGGGCTAACTGAAGCTTTCTTT.